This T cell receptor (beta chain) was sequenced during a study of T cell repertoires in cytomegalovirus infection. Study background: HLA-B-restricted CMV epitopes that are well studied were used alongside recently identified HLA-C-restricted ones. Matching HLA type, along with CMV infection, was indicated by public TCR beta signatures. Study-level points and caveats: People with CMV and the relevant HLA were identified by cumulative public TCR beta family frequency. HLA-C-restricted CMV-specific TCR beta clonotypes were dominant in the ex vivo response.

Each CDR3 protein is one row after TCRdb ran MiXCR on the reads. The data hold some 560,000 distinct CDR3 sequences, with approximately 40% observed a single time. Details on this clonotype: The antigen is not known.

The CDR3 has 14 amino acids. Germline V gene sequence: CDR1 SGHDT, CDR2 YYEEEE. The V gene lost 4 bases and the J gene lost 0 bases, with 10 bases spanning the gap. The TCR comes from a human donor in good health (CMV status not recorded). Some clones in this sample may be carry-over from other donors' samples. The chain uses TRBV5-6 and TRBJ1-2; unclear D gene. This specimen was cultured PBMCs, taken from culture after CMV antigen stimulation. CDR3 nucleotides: TGTGCCAGCAGCACTATCGGGGCTAACTATGGCTACACCTTC. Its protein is CASSTIGANYGYTF.